Listed below are T cell receptor beta chains from one sample, sequenced in a study of technical replicates of blood from a few donors. Libraries were prepared by immunoSEQ multiplex PCR; TCRdb keeps only in-frame clonotypes and omits some of them. The sample holds 79,000 or so clones, nearly 95% seen once. The material sequenced was T cells isolated from PBMCs. The receptors here all came from a human donor in good health. The CDR3 runs from the conserved cysteine through the conserved F or W. The order of the fields is D gene, V gene, J gene, clone size, CDR3 protein, CDR3 DNA. The D gene is left open where the match is weak. A row's size may be missing; if present it is once, few, many or a size class.

D gene: .
V gene: TRBV7-9
J gene: TRBJ1-1
clone size: .
CDR3 protein: CASSWPGNTEAFF
CDR3 DNA: TGTGCCAGCAGCTGGCCAGGGAACACTGAAGCTTTCTTT

D gene: TRBD1
V gene: TRBV4-2
J gene: TRBJ1-1
clone size: .
CDR3 protein: CASSQDRGHGAFF
CDR3 DNA: TGTGCCAGCAGCCAAGACAGGGGGCATGGGGCTTTCTTT

D gene: .
V gene: TRBV6-5
J gene: TRBJ1-2
clone size: .
CDR3 protein: CASSYGRGGWYGYTF
CDR3 DNA: TGTGCCAGCAGTTACGGGCGCGGGGGATGGTATGGCTACACCTTC

D gene: TRBD2
V gene: TRBV11-3
J gene: TRBJ2-2
clone size: .
CDR3 protein: CASSLGGWRDTGELFF
CDR3 DNA: TGTGCCAGCAGCTTGGGAGGGTGGCGGGACACCGGGGAGCTGTTTTTT

D gene: TRBD2
V gene: TRBV5-4
J gene: TRBJ2-5
clone size: .
CDR3 protein: CASSFAGGQETQYF
CDR3 DNA: TGTGCCAGCAGCTTTGCGGGAGGGCAAGAGACCCAGTACTTC

D gene: .
V gene: TRBV29-1
J gene: TRBJ2-7
clone size: many
CDR3 protein: CSVVIGVRYEQYF
CDR3 DNA: TGCAGCGTTGTTATAGGGGTGCGGTACGAGCAGTACTTC

D gene: .
V gene: TRBV6-5
J gene: TRBJ2-1
clone size: .
CDR3 protein: CASTGGGPSYNEQFF
CDR3 DNA: TGTGCCAGCACGGGCGGAGGGCCCTCCTACAATGAGCAGTTCTTC

D gene: TRBD2
V gene: TRBV5-1
J gene: TRBJ2-7
clone size: once
CDR3 protein: CASSLGSSGGVYEQYF
CDR3 DNA: TGCGCCAGCAGCTTGGGGTCTAGCGGGGGAGTCTACGAGCAGTACTTC

D gene: TRBD1
V gene: TRBV5-1
J gene: TRBJ2-3
clone size: .
CDR3 protein: CASSPRANGQGTDTQYF
CDR3 DNA: TGCGCCAGCAGCCCTCGAGCTAACGGACAGGGGACAGATACGCAGTATTTT

D gene: .
V gene: TRBV11-3
J gene: TRBJ1-3
clone size: .
CDR3 protein: CASSFPGFGNTIYF
CDR3 DNA: TGTGCCAGCAGCTTCCCAGGTTTTGGAAACACCATATATTTT

D gene: .
V gene: TRBV18
J gene: TRBJ2-7
clone size: .
CDR3 protein: CASSPLKDSLYEQYF
CDR3 DNA: TGTGCCAGCTCACCACTAAAAGACAGCCTCTACGAGCAGTACTTC

D gene: TRBD1
V gene: TRBV5-1
J gene: TRBJ2-1
clone size: .
CDR3 protein: CASSLVAGTGGNEQFF
CDR3 DNA: TGCGCCAGCAGCTTGGTGGCCGGGACAGGGGGCAATGAGCAGTTCTTC

D gene: TRBD2
V gene: TRBV4-3
J gene: TRBJ2-7
clone size: few
CDR3 protein: CASSQGLAGGYEQYF
CDR3 DNA: TGCGCCAGCAGCCAAGGACTAGCGGGAGGCTACGAGCAGTACTTC

D gene: .
V gene: TRBV19
J gene: TRBJ1-1
clone size: .
CDR3 protein: CASSSGGVNTEAFF
CDR3 DNA: TGTGCCAGTAGTTCGGGAGGAGTGAACACTGAAGCTTTCTTT

D gene: .
V gene: TRBV5-1
J gene: TRBJ2-4
clone size: .
CDR3 protein: CASSLVEGATKNIQYF
CDR3 DNA: TGCGCCAGCAGCTTGGTGGAGGGGGCTACAAAAAACATTCAGTACTTC

D gene: .
V gene: TRBV11-2
J gene: TRBJ2-2
clone size: .
CDR3 protein: CASSLGGLSTGELFF
CDR3 DNA: TGTGCCAGCAGCCTGGGGGGACTCTCCACGGGGGAGCTGTTTTTT

D gene: TRBD2
V gene: TRBV28
J gene: TRBJ2-5
clone size: .
CDR3 protein: CASNPGLAGVETQYF
CDR3 DNA: TGTGCCAGCAACCCGGGACTAGCGGGAGTAGAGACCCAGTACTTC

D gene: TRBD1
V gene: TRBV19
J gene: TRBJ2-7
clone size: .
CDR3 protein: CASHDRVGEQYF
CDR3 DNA: TGTGCCAGTCATGACAGGGTAGGCGAGCAGTACTTC

D gene: TRBD1
V gene: TRBV9
J gene: TRBJ1-2
clone size: .
CDR3 protein: CASSVTGGSYTF
CDR3 DNA: TGTGCCAGCAGCGTAACAGGGGGCAGCTACACCTTC

D gene: TRBD2
V gene: TRBV10-1
J gene: TRBJ2-2
clone size: .
CDR3 protein: CASSLAGDTGELFF
CDR3 DNA: TGCGCCAGCAGTTTAGCGGGAGACACCGGGGAGCTGTTTTTT

D gene: .
V gene: TRBV19
J gene: TRBJ1-1
clone size: .
CDR3 protein: CASSIDAPGGVGTEAFF
CDR3 DNA: TGTGCCAGTAGTATAGACGCCCCGGGAGGGGTGGGCACTGAAGCTTTCTTT

D gene: .
V gene: TRBV4-3
J gene: TRBJ2-7
clone size: .
CDR3 protein: CASSHRVTYEQYF
CDR3 DNA: TGCGCCAGCAGCCACCGGGTTACCTACGAGCAGTACTTC

D gene: TRBD2
V gene: TRBV7-2
J gene: TRBJ2-1
clone size: .
CDR3 protein: CASSTRSGSSYNEQFF
CDR3 DNA: TGTGCCAGCAGCACCAGGAGCGGGAGCTCCTACAATGAGCAGTTCTTC